This T cell receptor (beta chain) came from a study of T cell responses to AZD1222 COVID-19 vaccine. Study conclusions and caveats: Repertoire samples came only from after the peak T cell response. Most donors were white British and more were female, and clonal diversity was possibly underestimated. Vaccine-related CD4 TCRs covered spike, predominating at 160-218 and 743-854. Of the AZD1222 recipients, only six or seven were seropositive at baseline.

The protocol was immunoSEQ multiplex PCR, while the TCRdb copy is restricted to in-frame clones and leaves out a portion. This sample has 130,000 to 150,000 clones, with 90% to 95% found just once. The CDR3 covers 15 residues. V lost 0 bases and J 6 bases, leaving 13 bases between the germline ends. The germline CDR1 and CDR2 sequences are SGHTA and FQGTGA. A remark on this clone: Its antigen is unidentified.

The sequencing here drew on peripheral blood, taken after recovery from COVID-19. The TCR comes from an adult who had recovered from COVID-19. This sequence joins TRBV7-3 and TRBJ2-3, with D hard to call. The CDR3 sequence: CASSLTGRRRDTQYF. DNA for the CDR3: TGTGCCAGCAGCTTAACCGGCAGGCGCAGGGATACGCAGTATTTT.